Listed below are T cell receptor beta chains from one sample, sequenced in a study of Ad26.COV2.S vaccination and SARS-CoV-2 variants. Sequenced by immunoSEQ multiplex PCR; TCRdb stores in-frame clones only, minus some. In the table there are 300,000 to 350,000 clones, just under 85% of which are singletons. This material consisted of peripheral blood, taken in a trial of Ad26.COV2.S vaccine versus placebo. These receptors all stem from a person between 18 and 65 years old who received the Ad26.COV2.S COVID-19 vaccine or a placebo. The CDR3 runs from the conserved cysteine through the conserved F or W. The order of the fields is D gene, J gene, CDR3 length, clone size, V gene, CDR3 protein, CDR3 DNA. The D gene is left open where the match is weak. Clone size appears in some rows only: once, few, many, or a class for an expanded clone.

d_call: TRBD1
j_call: TRBJ1-5
cdr3_length: 14
clone_size: .
v_call: TRBV27
cdr3_aa: CASSFRGPAQPQHF
cdr3_nt: TGTGCCAGCAGTTTCAGGGGGCCGGCACAGCCCCAGCATTTT

d_call: TRBD1
j_call: TRBJ1-2
cdr3_length: 14
clone_size: .
v_call: TRBV9
cdr3_aa: CASSVDHRGGGYTF
cdr3_nt: TGTGCCAGCAGCGTAGACCACAGGGGAGGTGGCTACACCTTC

d_call: .
j_call: TRBJ1-6
cdr3_length: 11
clone_size: .
v_call: TRBV12-5
cdr3_aa: CASGLNSPLHF
cdr3_nt: TGTGCTAGTGGTTTAAATTCACCCCTCCACTTT

d_call: TRBD1
j_call: TRBJ2-3
cdr3_length: 14
clone_size: .
v_call: TRBV5-1
cdr3_aa: CASSPTGTGDTQYF
cdr3_nt: TGCGCCAGCAGCCCAACCGGGACAGGGGATACGCAGTATTTT

d_call: TRBD1
j_call: TRBJ2-2
cdr3_length: 16
clone_size: .
v_call: TRBV11-2
cdr3_aa: CASSLDWWGQTGELFF
cdr3_nt: TGTGCCAGCAGCTTAGATTGGTGGGGACAGACCGGGGAGCTGTTTTTT

d_call: .
j_call: TRBJ2-7
cdr3_length: 13
clone_size: .
v_call: TRBV2
cdr3_aa: CASKQDGIYEQYF
cdr3_nt: TGTGCCAGCAAACAGGACGGAATCTACGAGCAGTACTTC

d_call: .
j_call: TRBJ2-7
cdr3_length: 13
clone_size: once
v_call: TRBV7-2
cdr3_aa: CASSLDWNYEQYF
cdr3_nt: TGTGCCAGCAGCTTAGACTGGAACTACGAGCAGTACTTC

d_call: .
j_call: TRBJ2-7
cdr3_length: 14
clone_size: .
v_call: TRBV6-6
cdr3_aa: CASSGGGLSYEQYF
cdr3_nt: TGTGCCAGCAGTGGCGGGGGCCTCTCCTACGAGCAGTACTTC

d_call: .
j_call: TRBJ2-7
cdr3_length: 14
clone_size: .
v_call: TRBV7-8
cdr3_aa: CASSLQGPRYEQYF
cdr3_nt: TGTGCCAGCAGCTTACAGGGGCCGCGTTACGAGCAGTACTTC

d_call: TRBD1
j_call: TRBJ2-3
cdr3_length: 17
clone_size: .
v_call: TRBV19
cdr3_aa: CASSIGRDRATTDTQYF
cdr3_nt: TGTGCCAGTAGTATAGGAAGGGACAGGGCCACCACAGATACGCAGTATTTT

d_call: TRBD1
j_call: TRBJ2-7
cdr3_length: 13
clone_size: once
v_call: TRBV2
cdr3_aa: CASSEVKGAEQYF
cdr3_nt: TGTGCCAGCAGTGAAGTGAAGGGGGCCGAGCAGTACTTC

d_call: TRBD1
j_call: TRBJ2-7
cdr3_length: 17
clone_size: .
v_call: TRBV7-2
cdr3_aa: CASSLVNFGTGGGKQYF
cdr3_nt: TGTGCCAGCAGCTTAGTAAATTTCGGGACAGGGGGCGGAAAGCAGTACTTC